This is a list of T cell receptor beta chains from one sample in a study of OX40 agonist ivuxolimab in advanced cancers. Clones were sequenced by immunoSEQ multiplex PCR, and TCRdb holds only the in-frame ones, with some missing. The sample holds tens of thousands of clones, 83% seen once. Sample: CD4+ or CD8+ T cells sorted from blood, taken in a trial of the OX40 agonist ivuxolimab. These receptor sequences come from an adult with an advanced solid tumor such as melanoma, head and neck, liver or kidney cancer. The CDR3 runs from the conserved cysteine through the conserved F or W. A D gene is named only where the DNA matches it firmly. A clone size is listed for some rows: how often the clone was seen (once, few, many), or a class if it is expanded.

CDR3nt: TGTGCCAGCAGTGGTAGGGACGGAAACTATGGCTACACCTTC
CDR3aa: CASSGRDGNYGYTF
j_gene: TRBJ1-2
v_gene: TRBV6-5
d_gene: NA
abundance: NA
len: 14

CDR3nt: TGTGCCAGCAGTGCCAACAGGGGGAACACAGATACGCAGTATTTT
CDR3aa: CASSANRGNTDTQYF
j_gene: TRBJ2-3
v_gene: TRBV2
d_gene: TRBD1
abundance: NA
len: 15

CDR3nt: TGTGCCAGCAGCCGCAATAATTCACCCCTCCACTTT
CDR3aa: CASSRNNSPLHF
j_gene: TRBJ1-6
v_gene: TRBV7-9
d_gene: NA
abundance: NA
len: 12

CDR3nt: TGTGCCAGTAGTAGGAGTCCGGCGGTCCAGCCCCAGCATTTT
CDR3aa: CASSRSPAVQPQHF
j_gene: TRBJ1-5
v_gene: TRBV19
d_gene: NA
abundance: NA
len: 14

CDR3nt: TGTGCCAGCAGCCCCGGGGAAGGGGGCTCAGATACGCAGTATTTT
CDR3aa: CASSPGEGGSDTQYF
j_gene: TRBJ2-3
v_gene: TRBV9
d_gene: TRBD1
abundance: NA
len: 15

CDR3nt: TGTGCCAGCAGCACCCGGACAGGGCGGGGAATTACTGAAGCTTTCTTT
CDR3aa: CASSTRTGRGITEAFF
j_gene: TRBJ1-1
v_gene: TRBV27
d_gene: TRBD1
abundance: NA
len: 16

CDR3nt: TGTGCCAGCAGTTGGGGACCTGGGGCCAACGTCCTGACTTTC
CDR3aa: CASSWGPGANVLTF
j_gene: TRBJ2-6
v_gene: TRBV2
d_gene: NA
abundance: NA
len: 14

CDR3nt: TGTGCCAGTACTCCGGGACAGGGAGACCATCAGCCCCAGCATTTT
CDR3aa: CASTPGQGDHQPQHF
j_gene: TRBJ1-5
v_gene: TRBV19
d_gene: TRBD1
abundance: few
len: 15

CDR3nt: TGTGCCAGCAGCTTCAGAGGGGGGGGTGACTATGGCTACACCTTC
CDR3aa: CASSFRGGGDYGYTF
j_gene: TRBJ1-2
v_gene: TRBV11-2
d_gene: NA
abundance: NA
len: 15

CDR3nt: TGTGCCAGCAGTGATAGGGTAGCACACAGGCTTGACCGGGGAGCTGTTTTT
CDR3aa: CASSDRVAHRLDRGAVF
j_gene: TRBJ2-2
v_gene: TRBV21-1
d_gene: NA
abundance: NA
len: 17

CDR3nt: TGCGCCAGCAGCTTGGGGCCGGGACAGGGAAGTCAAGAGACCCAGTACTTC
CDR3aa: CASSLGPGQGSQETQYF
j_gene: TRBJ2-5
v_gene: TRBV5-1
d_gene: TRBD1
abundance: few
len: 17

CDR3nt: TGTGCCAGCAGAAGAACAGGGGGCTACGAGCAGTACTTC
CDR3aa: CASRRTGGYEQYF
j_gene: TRBJ2-7
v_gene: TRBV25-1
d_gene: TRBD1
abundance: NA
len: 13

CDR3nt: TGTGCCAGCAGCCCCCGTTCGGGGGGCAATGAGCAGTTCTTC
CDR3aa: CASSPRSGGNEQFF
j_gene: TRBJ2-1
v_gene: TRBV11-2
d_gene: TRBD2
abundance: medium-sized
len: 14

CDR3nt: TGTGCCAGCAGCCTCCAGCGGGCGAACACCGGGGAGCTGTTTTTT
CDR3aa: CASSLQRANTGELFF
j_gene: TRBJ2-2
v_gene: TRBV14
d_gene: NA
abundance: NA
len: 15

CDR3nt: TGCGCCAGCAGCCGACTCGGGGGTCTGGGCGCAACTAATGAAAAACTGTTTTTT
CDR3aa: CASSRLGGLGATNEKLFF
j_gene: TRBJ1-4
v_gene: TRBV5-1
d_gene: NA
abundance: NA
len: 18

CDR3nt: TGTGCCAGCAGCATCGACCCCAACAACCCAGGAGGCTACACCTTC
CDR3aa: CASSIDPNNPGGYTF
j_gene: TRBJ1-2
v_gene: TRBV7-3
d_gene: NA
abundance: NA
len: 15

CDR3nt: TGTGCCAGTAGTATAGTCCACGGCTCCTACGAGCAGTACTTC
CDR3aa: CASSIVHGSYEQYF
j_gene: TRBJ2-7
v_gene: TRBV19
d_gene: NA
abundance: NA
len: 14

CDR3nt: TGTGCCAGTAGTACGCAGCGGGACACTGAAGCTTTCTTT
CDR3aa: CASSTQRDTEAFF
j_gene: TRBJ1-1
v_gene: TRBV19
d_gene: NA
abundance: few
len: 13

CDR3nt: TGTGCCAGCAGCCTCACCGGGACCTACAATGAAAAACTGTTTTTT
CDR3aa: CASSLTGTYNEKLFF
j_gene: TRBJ1-4
v_gene: TRBV9
d_gene: NA
abundance: NA
len: 15

CDR3nt: TGTGCCATCAGTCCGGACAGAAACTATGGCTACACCTTC
CDR3aa: CAISPDRNYGYTF
j_gene: TRBJ1-2
v_gene: TRBV6-1
d_gene: NA
abundance: NA
len: 13

CDR3nt: TGCGCCAGCAGCTTGGGGGAGGCGAGATACAATGAGCAGTTCTTC
CDR3aa: CASSLGEARYNEQFF
j_gene: TRBJ2-1
v_gene: TRBV5-1
d_gene: NA
abundance: NA
len: 15

CDR3nt: TGTGCCAGCAGTTTGTCCCGGGACAGGAGCTCCTACGAGCAGTACTTC
CDR3aa: CASSLSRDRSSYEQYF
j_gene: TRBJ2-7
v_gene: TRBV28
d_gene: TRBD1
abundance: NA
len: 16

CDR3nt: TGCAGCGTTGGGGCAGGTCCGAATCAGCCCCAGCATTTT
CDR3aa: CSVGAGPNQPQHF
j_gene: TRBJ1-5
v_gene: TRBV29-1
d_gene: NA
abundance: NA
len: 13

CDR3nt: TGTGCCAGCAGCCGAAGAACTAGCGGAGGGAACACCGGGGAGCTGTTTTTT
CDR3aa: CASSRRTSGGNTGELFF
j_gene: TRBJ2-2
v_gene: TRBV7-9
d_gene: TRBD2
abundance: NA
len: 17

CDR3nt: TGTGCCAGCAGCTGGACAGGGGACACCATATATTTT
CDR3aa: CASSWTGDTIYF
j_gene: TRBJ1-3
v_gene: TRBV11-2
d_gene: TRBD1
abundance: NA
len: 12

CDR3nt: TGTGCCAGCAGCTTAAGAAACCGGGACAGGGAGTATAATGAGCAGTTCTTC
CDR3aa: CASSLRNRDREYNEQFF
j_gene: TRBJ2-1
v_gene: TRBV7-3
d_gene: TRBD1
abundance: NA
len: 17

CDR3nt: TGTGCCAGCAGCTGGGGACAGGGGACCTTTCGGGGCTACACCTTC
CDR3aa: CASSWGQGTFRGYTF
j_gene: TRBJ1-2
v_gene: TRBV7-9
d_gene: TRBD1
abundance: NA
len: 15

CDR3nt: TGTGCCAGCAGTTTAAGCAGGGGGCAAAAGACCCAGTACTTC
CDR3aa: CASSLSRGQKTQYF
j_gene: TRBJ2-5
v_gene: TRBV28
d_gene: TRBD1
abundance: NA
len: 14

CDR3nt: TGTGCCAGCGGGGTATATGACAGGGCCGGAGAGACCCAGTACTTC
CDR3aa: CASGVYDRAGETQYF
j_gene: TRBJ2-5
v_gene: TRBV7-2
d_gene: TRBD1
abundance: NA
len: 15

CDR3nt: TGTGCCAGCAGCCTGGGCCGCGGGCAGGCCGGGGAGCTGTTTTTT
CDR3aa: CASSLGRGQAGELFF
j_gene: TRBJ2-2
v_gene: TRBV4-2
d_gene: NA
abundance: NA
len: 15

CDR3nt: TGTGCCAGTACAACTAGCGGGGGGGGTATTGAGCAGTTCTTC
CDR3aa: CASTTSGGGIEQFF
j_gene: TRBJ2-1
v_gene: TRBV19
d_gene: TRBD2
abundance: NA
len: 14

CDR3nt: TGTGCCAGCAGTTCCGGGACAGAGGACAGGGCCCTCCACTTT
CDR3aa: CASSSGTEDRALHF
j_gene: TRBJ1-6
v_gene: TRBV6-1
d_gene: TRBD1
abundance: NA
len: 14

CDR3nt: TGTGCCTGGAGGGGGAATAGGAATTCACCCCTCCACTTT
CDR3aa: CAWRGNRNSPLHF
j_gene: TRBJ1-6
v_gene: TRBV30
d_gene: NA
abundance: NA
len: 13

CDR3nt: TGCAGCGTAACCGGGACAGGTTCCACAGATACGCAGTATTTT
CDR3aa: CSVTGTGSTDTQYF
j_gene: TRBJ2-3
v_gene: TRBV29-1
d_gene: TRBD1
abundance: few
len: 14

CDR3nt: TGTGCCAGCAGTCCCGACTGGGGGACCTACGGGAAGTACTTC
CDR3aa: CASSPDWGTYGKYF
j_gene: TRBJ2-7
v_gene: TRBV28
d_gene: NA
abundance: NA
len: 14

CDR3nt: TGTGCCAGCAGCTTGGAAGGGGGCAAACAGCCCCAGCATTTT
CDR3aa: CASSLEGGKQPQHF
j_gene: TRBJ1-5
v_gene: TRBV5-5
d_gene: TRBD1
abundance: NA
len: 14

CDR3nt: TGTGCCAGCAGCCCAAACCAAGGCTACACCTTC
CDR3aa: CASSPNQGYTF
j_gene: TRBJ1-2
v_gene: TRBV11-2
d_gene: NA
abundance: NA
len: 11

CDR3nt: TGCAGCGTGGGACCAGGGGGAAGGCAGTATTTT
CDR3aa: CSVGPGGRQYF
j_gene: TRBJ2-3
v_gene: TRBV29-1
d_gene: TRBD1
abundance: NA
len: 11

CDR3nt: TGTGCCAGCAGCATAGGTTCCGGGACCCAGTACTTC
CDR3aa: CASSIGSGTQYF
j_gene: TRBJ2-5
v_gene: TRBV7-6
d_gene: NA
abundance: NA
len: 12

CDR3nt: TGCGCCAGCAGCTCTGAGACAGGGAACACTGAAGCTTTCTTT
CDR3aa: CASSSETGNTEAFF
j_gene: TRBJ1-1
v_gene: TRBV5-1
d_gene: NA
abundance: NA
len: 14

CDR3nt: TGCGCCAGCAGCCAAGGCCGGAACACTGAAGCTTTCTTT
CDR3aa: CASSQGRNTEAFF
j_gene: TRBJ1-1
v_gene: TRBV4-1
d_gene: NA
abundance: NA
len: 13

CDR3nt: TGTGCCAGCTCACCCGCCCCAACTAATGAAAAACTGTTTTTT
CDR3aa: CASSPAPTNEKLFF
j_gene: TRBJ1-4
v_gene: TRBV18
d_gene: NA
abundance: NA
len: 14

CDR3nt: TGTGCCAGCGGGGGGGGCTTCACAGATACGCAGTATTTT
CDR3aa: CASGGGFTDTQYF
j_gene: TRBJ2-3
v_gene: TRBV2
d_gene: NA
abundance: NA
len: 13

CDR3nt: TGCGCCAGCAGCCAAGTAAAGGGAGGCGCTGAAGCTTTCTTT
CDR3aa: CASSQVKGGAEAFF
j_gene: TRBJ1-1
v_gene: TRBV4-1
d_gene: NA
abundance: NA
len: 14

CDR3nt: TGCGCCAGCAGCTTGGCCGGGGGCCCAACAGATACGCAGTATTTT
CDR3aa: CASSLAGGPTDTQYF
j_gene: TRBJ2-3
v_gene: TRBV5-1
d_gene: NA
abundance: NA
len: 15

CDR3nt: TGCGCCAGCAGCTTGGCAGGGGCGAATGAAAAACTGTTTTTT
CDR3aa: CASSLAGANEKLFF
j_gene: TRBJ1-4
v_gene: TRBV5-1
d_gene: NA
abundance: NA
len: 14

CDR3nt: TGTGCCAGCAGTTCTACGGGAGCCAACTACTACTACGAGCAGTACTTC
CDR3aa: CASSSTGANYYYEQYF
j_gene: TRBJ2-7
v_gene: TRBV28
d_gene: NA
abundance: NA
len: 16

CDR3nt: TGCGCCAGCAGCTTGGGGGGCGCAGGATACGAGCAGTACTTC
CDR3aa: CASSLGGAGYEQYF
j_gene: TRBJ2-7
v_gene: TRBV5-1
d_gene: NA
abundance: NA
len: 14

CDR3nt: TGCAGCGTTTGGCAGGGGGCGAGCTACGAGCAGTACTTC
CDR3aa: CSVWQGASYEQYF
j_gene: TRBJ2-7
v_gene: TRBV29-1
d_gene: TRBD1
abundance: NA
len: 13